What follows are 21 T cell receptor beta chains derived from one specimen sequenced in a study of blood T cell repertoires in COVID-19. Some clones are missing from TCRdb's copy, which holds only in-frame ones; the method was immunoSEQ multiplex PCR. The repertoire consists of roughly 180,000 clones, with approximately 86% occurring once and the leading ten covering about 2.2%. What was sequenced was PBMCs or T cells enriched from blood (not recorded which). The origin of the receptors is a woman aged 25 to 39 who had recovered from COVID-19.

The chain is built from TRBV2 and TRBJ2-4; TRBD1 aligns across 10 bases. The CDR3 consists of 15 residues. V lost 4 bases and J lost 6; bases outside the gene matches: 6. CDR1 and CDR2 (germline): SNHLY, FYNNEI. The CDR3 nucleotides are TGTGCCAGCAGTGTGACAGGGGGCTGGGGAAACATTCAGTACTTC. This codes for CASSVTGGWGNIQYF.

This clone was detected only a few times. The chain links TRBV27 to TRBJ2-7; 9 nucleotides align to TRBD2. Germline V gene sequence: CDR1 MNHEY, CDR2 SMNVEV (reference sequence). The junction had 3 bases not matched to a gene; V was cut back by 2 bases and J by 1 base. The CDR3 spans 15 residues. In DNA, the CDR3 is TGTGCCAGCAGTTTAGAAGCGGGAGGTTCCTACGAGCAGTACTTC. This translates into CASSLEAGGSYEQYF.

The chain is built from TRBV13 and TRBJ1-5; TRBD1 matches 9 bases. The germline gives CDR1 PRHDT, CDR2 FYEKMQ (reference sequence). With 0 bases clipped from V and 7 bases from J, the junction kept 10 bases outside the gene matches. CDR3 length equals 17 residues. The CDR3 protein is CASSLGPGQGTRQPQHF. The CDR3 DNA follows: TGTGCCAGCAGCTTAGGTCCGGGACAGGGTACTCGCCAGCCCCAGCATTTT.

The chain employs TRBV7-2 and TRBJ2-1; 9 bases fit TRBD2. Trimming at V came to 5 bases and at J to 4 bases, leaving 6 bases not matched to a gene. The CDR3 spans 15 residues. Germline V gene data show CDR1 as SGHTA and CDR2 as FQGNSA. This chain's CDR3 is CASSLTSGEYNEQFF. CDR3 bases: TGTGCCAGCAGCCTGACTAGCGGTGAGTACAATGAGCAGTTCTTC.

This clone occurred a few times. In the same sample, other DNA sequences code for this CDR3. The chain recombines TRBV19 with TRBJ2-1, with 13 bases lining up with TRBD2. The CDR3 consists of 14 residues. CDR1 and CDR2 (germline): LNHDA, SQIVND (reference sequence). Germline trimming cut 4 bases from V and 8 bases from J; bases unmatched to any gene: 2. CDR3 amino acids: CASSRTSGSDEQFF. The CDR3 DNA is TGTGCCAGTAGTAGGACTAGCGGGAGCGATGAGCAGTTCTTC.

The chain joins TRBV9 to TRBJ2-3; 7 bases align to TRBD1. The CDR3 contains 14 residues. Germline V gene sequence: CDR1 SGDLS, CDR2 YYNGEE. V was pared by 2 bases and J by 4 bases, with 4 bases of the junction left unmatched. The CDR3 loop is CASSVNTGADTQYF. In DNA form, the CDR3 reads TGTGCCAGCAGCGTCAACACAGGGGCAGATACGCAGTATTTT.

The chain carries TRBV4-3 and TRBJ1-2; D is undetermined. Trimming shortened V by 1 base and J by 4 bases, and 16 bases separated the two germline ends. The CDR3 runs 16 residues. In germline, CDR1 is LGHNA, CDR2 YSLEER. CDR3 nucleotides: TGCGCCAGCAGCCAAGCGCGGGCGGGTCCCTCCTATGGCTACACCTTC. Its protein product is CASSQARAGPSYGYTF.

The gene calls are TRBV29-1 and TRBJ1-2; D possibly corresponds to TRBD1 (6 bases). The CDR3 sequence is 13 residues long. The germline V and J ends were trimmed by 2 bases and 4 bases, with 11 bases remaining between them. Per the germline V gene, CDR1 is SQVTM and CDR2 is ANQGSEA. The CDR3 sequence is CSVEWGGAYGYTF. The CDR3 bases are TGCAGCGTTGAATGGGGGGGCGCCTATGGCTACACCTTC.

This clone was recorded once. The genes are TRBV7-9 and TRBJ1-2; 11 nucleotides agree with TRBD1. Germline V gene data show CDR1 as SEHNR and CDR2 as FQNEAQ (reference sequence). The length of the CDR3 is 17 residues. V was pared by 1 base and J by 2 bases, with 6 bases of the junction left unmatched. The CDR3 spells CASSLGGTGGSNYGYTF. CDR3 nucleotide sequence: TGTGCCAGCAGCTTAGGGGGGACAGGGGGATCGAACTATGGCTACACCTTC. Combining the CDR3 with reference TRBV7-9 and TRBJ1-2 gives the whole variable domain DTGVSQNPRHKITKRGQNVTFRCDPISEHNRLYWYRQTLGQGPEFLTYFQNEAQLEKSRLLSDRFSAERPKGSFSTLEIQRTEQGDSAMYLCASSLGGTGGSNYGYTFGSGTRLTVV.

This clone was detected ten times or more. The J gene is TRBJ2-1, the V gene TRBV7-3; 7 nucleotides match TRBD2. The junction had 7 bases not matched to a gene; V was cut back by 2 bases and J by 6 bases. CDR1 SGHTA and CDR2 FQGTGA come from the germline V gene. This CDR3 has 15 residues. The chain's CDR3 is CASSLSRENSNEQFF. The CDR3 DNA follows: TGTGCCAGCAGCTTATCGCGGGAGAATTCCAATGAGCAGTTCTTC.

CDR3 region: CASSGLAGDSYEQYF. The CDR3 DNA reads TGTGCCAGCAGCGGGCTAGCGGGGGATTCCTACGAGCAGTACTTC. The genes are TRBV3-1 (or the pseudogene TRBV3-2) and TRBJ2-7, with 10 bases identical to TRBD2. J was trimmed by 1 base and V by 5 bases; bases with no gene match: 5. There are 15 residues in the CDR3. Germline CDR1 is LGHDT and CDR2 is YNNKEL (reference sequence).

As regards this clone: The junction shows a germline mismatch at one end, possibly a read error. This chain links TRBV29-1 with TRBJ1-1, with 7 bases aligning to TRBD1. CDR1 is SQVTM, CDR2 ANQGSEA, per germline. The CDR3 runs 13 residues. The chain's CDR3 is CSVEGGQRTEAFF. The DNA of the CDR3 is TGCAGCGTCGAAGGGGGACAGAGGACTGAAGCTTTCTTT.

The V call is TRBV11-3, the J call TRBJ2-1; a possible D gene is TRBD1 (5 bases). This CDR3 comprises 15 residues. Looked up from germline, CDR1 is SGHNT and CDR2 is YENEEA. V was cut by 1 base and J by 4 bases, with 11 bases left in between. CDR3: CASSLVLTGYNEQFF. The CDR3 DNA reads TGTGCCAGCAGCTTAGTACTCACAGGATACAATGAGCAGTTCTTC.

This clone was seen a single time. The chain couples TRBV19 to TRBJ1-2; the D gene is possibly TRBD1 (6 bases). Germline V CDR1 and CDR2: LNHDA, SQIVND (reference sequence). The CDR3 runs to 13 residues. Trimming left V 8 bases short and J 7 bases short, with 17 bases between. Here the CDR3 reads CASHPTGSIGYTF. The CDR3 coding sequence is TGTGCCAGTCACCCGACAGGATCGATTGGCTACACCTTC.

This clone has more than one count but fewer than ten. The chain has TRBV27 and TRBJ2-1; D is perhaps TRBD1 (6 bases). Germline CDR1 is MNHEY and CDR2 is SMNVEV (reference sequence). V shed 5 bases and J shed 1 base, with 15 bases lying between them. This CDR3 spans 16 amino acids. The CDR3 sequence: CASSRRGTPSYNEQFF. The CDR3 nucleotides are TGTGCCAGCAGTCGAAGGGGGACCCCTTCCTACAATGAGCAGTTCTTC.

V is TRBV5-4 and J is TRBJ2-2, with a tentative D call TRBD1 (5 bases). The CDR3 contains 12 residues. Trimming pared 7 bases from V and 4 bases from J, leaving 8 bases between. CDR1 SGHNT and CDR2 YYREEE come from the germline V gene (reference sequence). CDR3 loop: CASAGITGELFF. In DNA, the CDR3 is TGTGCCAGCGCAGGGATCACCGGGGAGCTGTTTTTT.

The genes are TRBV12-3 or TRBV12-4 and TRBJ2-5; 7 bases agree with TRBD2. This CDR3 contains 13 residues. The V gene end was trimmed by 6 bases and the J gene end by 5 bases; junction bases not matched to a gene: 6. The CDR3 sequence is CASRRIGGETQYF. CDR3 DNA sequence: TGTGCCAGCAGACGAATCGGGGGGGAGACCCAGTACTTC.

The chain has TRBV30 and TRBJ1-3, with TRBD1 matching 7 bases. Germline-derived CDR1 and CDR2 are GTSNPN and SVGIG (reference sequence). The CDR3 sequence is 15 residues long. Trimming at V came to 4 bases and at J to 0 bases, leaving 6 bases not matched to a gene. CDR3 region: CAWTTDRDSGNTIYF. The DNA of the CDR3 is TGTGCCTGGACGACAGACAGGGACTCTGGAAACACCATATATTTT.

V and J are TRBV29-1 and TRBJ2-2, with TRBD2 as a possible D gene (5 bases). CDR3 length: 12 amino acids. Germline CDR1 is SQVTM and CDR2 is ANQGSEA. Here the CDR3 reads CSIGRGTGELFF. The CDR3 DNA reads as TGCAGTATTGGTCGAGGGACCGGGGAGCTGTTTTTT.

DNA of the CDR3: TGTGCCAGCAGTCGAGGGACAGGGGTTGGTGAAGCTTTCTTT. Translated, it gives CASSRGTGVGEAFF. This chain uses TRBV6-4 with TRBJ1-1, with TRBD1 identical over 10 bases. Germline V lookup: CDR1 MRHNA, CDR2 SNTAGT. V gave up 5 bases and J gave up 7 bases; unmatched junction bases: 7. CDR3 size: 14 residues.

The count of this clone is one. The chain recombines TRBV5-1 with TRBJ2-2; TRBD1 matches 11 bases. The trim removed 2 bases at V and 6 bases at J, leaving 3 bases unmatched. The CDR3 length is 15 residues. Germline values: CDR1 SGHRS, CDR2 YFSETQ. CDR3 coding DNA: TGCGCCAGCAGCTTCGGACAGGGGGCTCCCGGGGAGCTGTTTTTT. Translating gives CASSFGQGAPGELFF.